One and the same sample provided the 12 T cell receptor beta chains below, sequenced in a study of cytomegalovirus exposure and HLA in healthy donors. The PCR employed 60 Vbeta primers together with 13 Jbeta primers. TCRdb's table, derived via immunoSEQ multiplex PCR, lists solely in-frame clones and lacks some. The repertoire consists of 120,000 or so clones, with around 78% occurring once and the leading ten covering roughly 5.9%. The sequenced sample consisted of PBMCs. Receptors were obtained from a woman in her 40s in good health and CMV-seronegative.

This clone was observed a single time. This chain connects TRBV9 to TRBJ2-7, with 7 bases aligning to TRBD1. J lost 2 bases, V lost 4 bases, and 3 bases had no gene match. From germline, CDR1 is SGDLS and CDR2 YYNGEE. This CDR3 has 13 residues. The CDR3 region is CASSRDRAYEQYF. The CDR3, as DNA: TGTGCCAGCAGCCGGGACAGAGCCTACGAGCAGTACTTC.

The J gene is TRBJ2-7, the V gene TRBV5-4; 7 bases fit TRBD1. CDR1 SGHNT and CDR2 YYREEE come from the germline V gene (reference sequence). The length of the CDR3 is 15 residues. The V segment lost 0 bases and the J segment 2 bases; nucleotides outside the gene matches: 5. The CDR3 bases are TGTGCCAGCAGCTTGGGTCAGGGGGTTGCCTACGAGCAGTACTTC. This gives the protein CASSLGQGVAYEQYF.

This chain joins TRBV7-3 and TRBJ2-1, with TRBD1 matching over 7 bases. This CDR3 has 15 residues. The ends lost 7 bases at V and 4 bases at J; junction bases unmatched: 10. Germline values: CDR1 SGHTA, CDR2 FQGTGA. DNA for the CDR3: TGTGCCAGCACTACCCCCGGGACAGCTTACAATGAGCAGTTCTTC. Encoded protein: CASTTPGTAYNEQFF.

This chain connects TRBV19 to TRBJ2-5, with TRBD1 matching over 10 bases. Germline V CDR1 and CDR2: LNHDA, SQIVND (reference sequence). V was pared by 6 bases and J by 4 bases, with 8 bases of the junction left unmatched. CDR3 size: 15 residues. The CDR3 region is CASRPGTGARETQYF. CDR3 bases: TGTGCCAGTAGACCCGGGACAGGGGCTCGAGAGACCCAGTACTTC.

The CDR3 loop is CASSYSSLAGGYEQYF. The CDR3 DNA follows: TGTGCCAGCAGTTACTCGAGTCTAGCGGGAGGGTACGAGCAGTACTTC. The chain is built from TRBV6-6 and TRBJ2-7; TRBD2 aligns across 12 bases. J gave up 4 bases and V 0 bases, and 4 bases lay outside the gene matches. CDR3 size: 16 residues. Germline loops: CDR1 MNHNY, CDR2 SVGAGI (reference sequence).

The chain employs TRBV19 and TRBJ2-2; D might be TRBD2 (6 bases). Trimming stripped 3 bases from V and 2 bases from J, with 16 bases between. The V gene's germline CDR1 is LNHDA and CDR2 SQIVND (reference sequence). This CDR3 has 17 amino acids. The CDR3 reads CASSIVTSWGNTGELFF. The CDR3 DNA reads as TGTGCCAGTAGTATTGTAACTAGCTGGGGTAACACCGGGGAGCTGTTTTTT.

The chain uses TRBV10-3 and TRBJ2-1, with 10 bases lining up with TRBD1. V gave up 8 bases and J gave up 7 bases; unmatched junction bases: 5. Germline V CDR1 and CDR2: ENHRY, SYGVKD. The CDR3 runs 13 residues. The chain's CDR3 is CAIGTGDGNEQFF. CDR3 DNA sequence: TGTGCCATCGGGACAGGGGACGGGAATGAGCAGTTCTTC.

V is TRBV28 and J is TRBJ1-2; D is unclear. V shed 4 bases and J shed 8 bases, with 14 bases lying between them. The CDR3 runs to 13 residues. Germline loops: CDR1 MDHEN, CDR2 SYDVKM. The CDR3 bases are TGTGCCAGCAGTTCTAATGGAGGTTCAGGCTACACCTTC. It yields the protein CASSSNGGSGYTF.

The chain links TRBV5-1 to TRBJ2-7, with D perhaps matching TRBD1 (6 bases). V was clipped by 4 bases and J by 2 bases, with 10 bases between them. There are 13 residues in the CDR3. Germline CDR1 SGHRS, CDR2 YFSETQ. The CDR3 sequence: CASSTGLTYEQYF. CDR3 in DNA: TGCGCCAGCAGCACAGGGCTTACCTACGAGCAGTACTTC.

This clone was observed a few times. The V call is TRBV4-2, the J call TRBJ2-3; 9 bases fit TRBD2. This CDR3 is built from 19 residues. Losses at the gene ends were 1 base for V and 2 bases for J; bases not matched to a gene: 13. Germline-derived CDR1 and CDR2 are LGHNA and YNFKEQ. In DNA form, the CDR3 reads TGTGCCAGCAGCCAAGCCTACCAGGTTGGACTAGCGCTCACAGATACGCAGTATTTT. This encodes CASSQAYQVGLALTDTQYF.

The chain combines TRBV4-2 with TRBJ2-1; possible D gene TRBD1, 6 bases. Germline-derived CDR1 and CDR2 are LGHNA and YNFKEQ. The V gene lost 0 bases and the J gene lost 2 bases, with 8 bases spanning the gap. The CDR3 runs to 15 residues. The CDR3 DNA reads TGTGCCAGCAGCCAAGAGGGGACAACCTACAATGAGCAGTTCTTC. Protein: CASSQEGTTYNEQFF.

The chain is built from TRBV2 and TRBJ2-7; D possibly corresponds to TRBD1 (6 bases). Germline V gives CDR1 SNHLY, CDR2 FYNNEI. This CDR3 spans 13 amino acids. Trimming cost V 2 bases and J 6 bases, with 11 bases left between them. The CDR3 here is CASSELTGIEQYF. CDR3 sequence (DNA): TGTGCCAGCAGTGAACTCACAGGGATCGAGCAGTACTTC.